Presented here are 27 T cell receptor beta chains from one specimen sequenced in a study of tumor and adjacent non-tumor tissue in lung cancer. Three rounds of nested PCR, following a modified ARM-PCR protocol, produced the TCRbeta library. TCRdb passed the multiplex PCR reads through MiXCR, listing each CDR3 protein once. The data hold approximately 79,000 distinct CDR3 sequences, with around 70% observed a single time. RNA was extracted from bulk tissue without any cell sorting. Input material: lung tumor tissue. Every receptor here comes from a middle-aged woman with non-small cell lung cancer.

V and J are TRBV5-5 and TRBJ1-5; D unresolved. Germline CDR1 is SGHKS and CDR2 is YYEKEE (reference sequence). The CDR3 loop spans 17 amino acids. With 5 bases removed from V and 2 bases from J, the gap between germline ends came to 20 bases. The CDR3 DNA follows: TGTGCCAGCAGTTTAGTAGTAGGATCAGGACGCAATCAGCCCCAGCATTTT. Encoded protein: CASSLVVGSGRNQPQHF.

For this clonotype: One junction end does not reproduce the germline sequence, and a read error may be involved. This rearrangement joins TRBV12-3 or TRBV12-4 to TRBJ1-1, with unresolved D. This CDR3 is 12 amino acids long. The chain's CDR3 is CVSSLLEIEAFF. The DNA of the CDR3 is TGTGTCAGCAGTTTACTAGAAATTGAAGCTTTCTTT.

Concerning this clonotype: A much more abundant neighbour one base away suggests this may be a read error. The V gene is TRBV20-1, the J gene TRBJ2-3; 12 bases agree with TRBD2. The CDR3 sequence is 14 residues long. Germline loops: CDR1 DFQATT, CDR2 SNEGSKA (reference sequence). The trim removed 4 bases at V and 5 bases at J, leaving 4 bases unmatched. CDR3 sequence: CSATTSGGEDTQYF. The CDR3, as DNA: TGCAGTGCTACGACTAGCGGGGGTGAAGATACGCAGTATTTT.

The V call is TRBV7-8, the J call TRBJ1-5; 8 positions match TRBD1. TRBJ2-3 explains the end of the DNA better; the J call may be wrong. The CDR3 runs to 14 residues. In germline, CDR1 is SGHVS, CDR2 FQNEAQ. CDR3 sequence reads: CASSLFDRGQPQYF. CDR3 DNA: TGTGCCAGCAGCTTATTTGACAGGGGACAGCCCCAGTATTTT.

In regard to this clonotype: A much more abundant neighbour one base away suggests this may be a read error. The chain couples TRBV5-6 to TRBJ2-3; weak D call: TRBD1 (6 bases). The CDR3 runs to 13 residues. V lost 4 bases and J lost 2, with 8 bases in between. Germline CDR1 and CDR2: SGHDT and YYEEEE. CDR3 region: CASSGGLTDTQYF. The CDR3 DNA reads as TGTGCCAGCAGCGGGGGCCTCACAGATACGCAGTATTTT.

As to this clonotype: Germline and junction disagree at one end, which may indicate a read error. This chain joins TRBV11-2 and TRBJ2-3, with 10 positions matching TRBD2. Germline assignment: CDR1 SGHAT and CDR2 FQNNGV. The CDR3 contains 16 residues. The CDR3 coding sequence is TGTGCCAGCAGGCCTCCTATAGCGGGGGGCACAAATATGCACTACTTT. It encodes CASRPPIAGGTNMHYF.

In this sample, this clonotype turned up many times. The chain employs TRBV28 and TRBJ1-5, with D uncertain. Germline loops: CDR1 MDHEN, CDR2 SYDVKM. The CDR3 has 14 residues. With 6 bases removed from V and 5 bases from J, the gap between germline ends came to 14 bases. The CDR3, as DNA: TGTGCCAGCAGACTGAGGGTCGGGTATCAGCCCCAGCATTTT. As protein: CASRLRVGYQPQHF.

By share, this clonotype counts as medium-sized. The genes are TRBV12-3 or TRBV12-4 and TRBJ1-2; 7 nucleotides agree with TRBD1. Germline trimming cut 6 bases from V and 4 bases from J; bases unmatched to any gene: 20. The CDR3 runs 18 residues. CDR3 in amino acids: CASSPGWGMGQQLYGYTF. The CDR3 region has the DNA TGTGCCAGCAGCCCTGGCTGGGGGATGGGACAGCAGCTCTATGGCTACACCTTC.

This clonotype was picked up many times. This chain connects TRBV6-5 to TRBJ2-2; 11 positions match TRBD2. This CDR3 region has 16 residues. V lost 7 bases and J lost 4; bases outside the gene matches: 8. Germline CDR1 and CDR2: MNHEY and SVGAGI. CDR3 loop: CASTLSGGVGTGELFF. The DNA for the CDR3 is TGTGCCAGCACCCTTAGCGGGGGGGTGGGCACCGGGGAGCTGTTTTTT.

For this clonotype: This may arise from a read error, as a much more abundant clone is one base away. This chain joins TRBV7-8 and TRBJ1-5; tentative D call: TRBD1 (6 bases). The CDR3 contains 14 residues. The germline CDR1 and CDR2 sequences are SGHVS and FQNEAQ. The CDR3 loop is CASSLGGAEGPRHF. As DNA, the CDR3 is TGTGCCAGCAGCTTAGGGGGGGCAGAGGGGCCCCGGCATTTT.

This clonotype was found a few times. The chain is built from TRBV29-1 and TRBJ1-6, with D perhaps matching TRBD1 (5 bases). The CDR3 runs 13 residues. The V end lost 7 bases, the J end lost 5 bases, and 12 bases lay between the germline ends. Germline V gene sequence: CDR1 SQVTM, CDR2 ANQGSEA. The CDR3 coding sequence is TGCAGCGCCCAACAGGATAATAATTCACCCCTCCACTTT. Protein product: CSAQQDNNSPLHF.

With respect to this clonotype: Sequence at one end of the junction differs from germline and may be a read error. The rearrangement joins TRBV11-2 to TRBJ2-1, with TRBD2 identical over 10 bases. The length of the CDR3 is 16 residues. From germline, CDR1 is SGHAT and CDR2 FQNNGV. CDR3 sequence (DNA): TGTGCCAGCAGCTTATGGCCACTAGCGGGGCGCAATGAGCAATACTTC. Translated, it gives CASSLWPLAGRNEQYF.

By sample share, this clonotype is medium-sized. This rearrangement joins TRBV11-1 to TRBJ2-1; no firm D call. The CDR3 is 11 residues long. Germline CDR1 is SGHAT and CDR2 is FQDESV (reference sequence). V shed 2 bases and J shed 9 bases, with 5 bases lying between them. CDR3 DNA: TGTGCCAGCAGCTTAAGTAGTGAGCAGTTCTTC. Translated: CASSLSSEQFF.

Written as DNA, the CDR3 is TGTGCCAGCAGCATGATCCGGGGGCCAAGCACAGATACGCAGTATTTT. It encodes CASSMIRGPSTDTQYF. The chain joins TRBV5-6 to TRBJ2-3, with D perhaps assigned TRBD1 or TRBD2 (6 bases each). Germline-derived CDR1 and CDR2 are SGHDT and YYEEEE. CDR3 length: 16 amino acids. V shed 4 bases and J shed 0 bases, with 15 bases lying between them.

The J gene is TRBJ2-5, the V gene TRBV11-2, with D unresolved. Germline loops: CDR1 SGHAT, CDR2 FQNNGV. The germline V and J ends were trimmed by 5 bases and 2 bases, with 18 bases remaining between them. This CDR3 spans 16 amino acids. The DNA of the CDR3 is TGTGCCAGCAGCCTTCTTAGGGCAGCAGCACAAGAGACCCAGTACTTC. Translating gives CASSLLRAAAQETQYF.

In the case of this clonotype: Without the conserved terminal phenylalanine or tryptophan, this CDR3 likely stems from a read error. The chain is built from TRBV11-2 and TRBJ2-4; TRBD2 aligns across 7 bases. This CDR3 has 16 residues. Germline assignment: CDR1 SGHAT and CDR2 FQNNGV. The CDR3 bases are TGTGCCAGCAGTCCGGGGCGGGAGTTAGCCCAAAACATTCAGTACTTA. This sequence encodes CASSPGRELAQNIQYL.

Of note for this clonotype: One end of the junction varies from germline; a read error may be responsible. This chain links TRBV6-5 with TRBJ2-6; 7 bases are shared with TRBD1. The CDR3 covers 15 residues. CDR1 MNHEY and CDR2 SVGAGI come from the germline V gene. The CDR3 region is CTSKREGARANVLTF. The CDR3 coding sequence is TGTACCAGCAAACGCGAGGGGGCCCGGGCTAACGTCCTGACTTTC.

V gene TRBV6-5 combines with J gene TRBJ2-1; 8 bases map to TRBD1. The CDR3 totals 14 residues. After removal of 2 bases from V and 10 bases from J, the junction contained 7 bases not matched to a gene. In germline, CDR1 is MNHEY, CDR2 SVGAGI. The CDR3 reads CASSYEQGADEQFF. In DNA, the CDR3 is TGTGCCAGCAGTTACGAGCAGGGGGCCGACGAGCAGTTCTTC.

This clonotype was detected many times. The genes are TRBV24-1 and TRBJ2-3, with 8 positions matching TRBD1. The CDR3 is made up of 15 amino acids. The germline CDR1 and CDR2 sequences are KGHDR and SFDVKD. Germline trimming cut 4 bases from V and 4 bases from J; bases unmatched to any gene: 6. CDR3 protein: CATSDPRTGPDTQYF. CDR3 DNA sequence: TGTGCCACCAGTGACCCACGGACAGGGCCAGATACGCAGTATTTT.

In the case of this clonotype: The junction does not match germline at one end; this may be a read error. The chain carries TRBV30 and TRBJ2-5; either TRBD1 or TRBD2 may supply D (7 bases each). The CDR3 has 15 amino acids. Germline-derived CDR1 and CDR2 are GTSNPN and SVGIG (reference sequence). CDR3 nucleotides: TGTGACTGGAGTATTGGCCAGGGGGGGAGGGAGACCCAGTACTTC. Translated: CDWSIGQGGRETQYF.

With regard to this clonotype: One junction end disagrees with the germline gene, perhaps due to a read error. The CDR3 reads CASSEKSPRCYEQYF. In DNA form, the CDR3 reads TGTGCCAGCAGTGAAAAATCCCCCAGGTGCTACGAGCAGTATTTC. This chain links TRBV6-1 with TRBJ2-7; D unresolved. Germline CDR1 reads MNHNS; CDR2 reads SASEGT. CDR3 length: 15 residues.

The rearrangement uses TRBV12-3 or TRBV12-4 and TRBJ1-2, with D unclear. V shed 4 bases and J shed 8 bases, with 14 bases lying between them. This CDR3 contains 13 residues. The CDR3 DNA follows: TGTGCCAGCAGTTACGGTAAGGGAACGGGCTACACCTTC. Translating it yields CASSYGKGTGYTF.

This clonotype showed up just a few times. This may come from a read error, since a much larger clone is one base off. Since no conserved phenylalanine or tryptophan closes the CDR3, a read error is the likely cause. The gene calls are TRBV4-1 and TRBJ2-3; D not resolved. Per the germline V gene, CDR1 is MGHRA and CDR2 is YSYEKL. V was clipped by 0 bases and J by 2 bases, with 9 bases between them. The CDR3 sequence is 15 residues long. The CDR3 loop is CASSQDLSATDTQYS. The CDR3 coding sequence is TGCGCCAGCAGCCAAGATCTCTCAGCCACAGATACGCAGTATTCT.

Regarding this clonotype: A single base separates this from a much larger clone, so it may be a read error. The J gene is TRBJ2-7, the V gene TRBV7-8; the D is unclear. Per germline, CDR1 SGHVS and CDR2 FQNEAQ. The ends were cut back, 7 bases at V and 1 base at J, with 11 bases in the middle. There are 13 residues in the CDR3. The CDR3 spells CASNLGVSYEQYF. CDR3 DNA sequence: TGTGCCAGCAACTTGGGCGTTTCCTACGAGCAGTACTTC. The full variable domain, rest sourced from reference TRBV7-8 and TRBJ2-7, is GAGVSQSPRYKVAKRGQDVALRCDPISGHVSLFWYQQALGQGPEFLTYFQNEAQLDKSGLPSDRFFAERPEGSVSTLKIQRTQQEDSAVYLCASNLGVSYEQYFGPGTRLTVT.

As regards this clonotype: An end of the junction does not agree with germline; a read error may underlie this. CDR3 bases: TGCGCCAGCAGCGTAACAGGGGGCGCAGACTATAGCTACACCTTC. Amino acids: CASSVTGGADYSYTF. This chain joins TRBV5-1 and TRBJ1-2; TRBD1 matches at 9 bases. The CDR3 consists of 15 residues. Looked up from germline, CDR1 is SGHRS and CDR2 is YFSETQ.

On this clonotype: The junction and the germline gene differ at one end; a read error may be behind it. The chain joins TRBV6-7 to TRBJ1-6, with 7 bases matching TRBD1. TRBV6-7 is designated an ORF whose function remains uncertain. CDR3 length: 16 residues. CDR3 DNA: TGTGCCAGCAGTTACCTCGACAGGGTAGGAAGCTCAACCCTGCACTTT. It translates to CASSYLDRVGSSTLHF.

Comment on this clonotype: Since no conserved phenylalanine or tryptophan closes the CDR3, a read error is the likely cause. CDR3 bases: TGTGCCAGCAGGGAGGAGGCGGGCGAGCAGTACATC. Protein sequence: CASREEAGEQYI. The chain is built from TRBV6-1 and TRBJ2-7, with D possibly TRBD2 on 5 matching bases. The germline CDR1 and CDR2 sequences are MNHNS and SASEGT. This CDR3 region has 12 residues. Trimming cost V 6 bases and J 6 bases, with 12 bases left between them.